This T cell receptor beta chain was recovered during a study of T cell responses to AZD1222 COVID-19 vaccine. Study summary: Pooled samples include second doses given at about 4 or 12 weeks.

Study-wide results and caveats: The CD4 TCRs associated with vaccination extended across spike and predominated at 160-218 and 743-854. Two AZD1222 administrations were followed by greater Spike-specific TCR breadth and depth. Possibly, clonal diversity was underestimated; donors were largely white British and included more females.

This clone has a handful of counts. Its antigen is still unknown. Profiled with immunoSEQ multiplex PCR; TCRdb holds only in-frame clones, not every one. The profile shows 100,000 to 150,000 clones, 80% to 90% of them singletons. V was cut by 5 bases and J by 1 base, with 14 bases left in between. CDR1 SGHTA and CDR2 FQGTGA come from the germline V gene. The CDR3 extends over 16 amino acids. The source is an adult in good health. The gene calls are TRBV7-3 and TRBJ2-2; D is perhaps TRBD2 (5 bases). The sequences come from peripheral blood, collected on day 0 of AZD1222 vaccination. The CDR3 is CASSPLRVMNTGELFF. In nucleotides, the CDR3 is TGTGCCAGCAGCCCCTTGCGGGTCATGAACACCGGGGAGCTGTTTTTT.